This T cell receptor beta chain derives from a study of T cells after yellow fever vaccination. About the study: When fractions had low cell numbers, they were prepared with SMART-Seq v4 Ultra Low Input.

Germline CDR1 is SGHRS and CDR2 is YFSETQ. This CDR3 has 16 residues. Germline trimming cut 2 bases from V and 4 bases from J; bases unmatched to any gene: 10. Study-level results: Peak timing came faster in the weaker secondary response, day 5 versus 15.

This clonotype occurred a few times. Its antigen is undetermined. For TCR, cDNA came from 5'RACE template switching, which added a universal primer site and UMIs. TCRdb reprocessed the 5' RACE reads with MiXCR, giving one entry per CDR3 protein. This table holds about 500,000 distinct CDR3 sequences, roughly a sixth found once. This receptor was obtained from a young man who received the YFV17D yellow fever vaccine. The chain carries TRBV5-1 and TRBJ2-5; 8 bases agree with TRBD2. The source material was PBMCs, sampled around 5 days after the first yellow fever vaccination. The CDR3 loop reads CASSFTHPGLGETQYF. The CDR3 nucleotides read TGCGCCAGCAGCTTTACCCACCCGGGACTAGGAGAGACCCAGTACTTC.